Below are 2 T cell receptor beta chains sequenced from a single sample in a study of T cell repertoires in cytomegalovirus infection (dated by TCRdb to the late 2010s). These receptors are not linked to any known antigen. The treatment or condition tag for this specimen amounts to: in vitro stimulation with specific CMV peptide epitopes to enrich CMV-specific T cells. These reads were obtained on an Illumina HiSeq 1500. TCRdb redid the processing of the public reads, applying fastp at Q25 and MiXCR, and retained in-frame beta chains. Rows with one shared CDR3 protein collapse into an entry with the most common genes and DNA. For this sample there are around 900,000 distinct CDR3 sequences; roughly a third appear just once. The ten biggest clones cover roughly 13% of the sample. This sample comprised cultured CD8+ T cells from PBMCs, obtained from culture after CMV antigen stimulation. These receptors originate from a human donor in good health (CMV status not recorded). Some clones in this sample may be carry-over from other donors' samples.

The V call is TRBV6-6, the J call TRBJ1-1; possible D gene TRBD1, 6 bases. Germline V gene sequence: CDR1 MNHNY, CDR2 SVGAGI (reference sequence). The V and J ends lost 7 bases and 5 bases respectively, with 17 bases between them. This CDR3 spans 14 amino acids. This CDR3 is CASTRVGGRTEAFF. The CDR3, as DNA: TGTGCCAGCACGCGCGTCGGGGGGCGAACTGAAGCTTTCTTT.

The rearrangement uses TRBV10-2 and TRBJ2-3; D may be TRBD2 (6 bases). V was clipped by 0 bases and J by 2 bases, with 18 bases between them. Germline V gene sequence: CDR1 WSHSY, CDR2 SAAADI. The length of the CDR3 is 18 residues. The CDR3 protein is CASSESRGRGWHTDTQYF. DNA of the CDR3: TGCGCCAGCAGTGAGTCGAGAGGGCGGGGTTGGCACACAGATACGCAGTATTTT.